One and the same sample provided the 15 T cell receptor beta chains below, sequenced in a study of blood T cell repertoires in COVID-19. TCRdb's copy holds only in-frame clones and misses some; the assay was immunoSEQ multiplex PCR. This table has fewer than 200,000 clones, roughly 90% appearing once. Sequencing was carried out using peripheral blood. These TCRs come from a woman aged 55-69 years who had recovered from COVID-19.

The gene calls are TRBV28 and TRBJ1-3, with D tentatively TRBD1 (6 bases). This CDR3 region has 17 residues. The ends were cut back, 5 bases at V and 1 base at J, with 18 bases in the middle. Per germline, CDR1 MDHEN and CDR2 SYDVKM. The DNA for the CDR3 is TGTGCCAGCAGTAGCACAGGGCTAAGATATTCTGGAAACACCATATATTTT. It specifies CASSSTGLRYSGNTIYF.

CDR3 sequence reads: CASSPSGGALTDTQYF. The DNA of the CDR3 is TGTGCCAGCAGTCCAAGCGGGGGGGCCCTCACAGATACGCAGTATTTT. The J gene is TRBJ2-3, the V gene TRBV5-4, with 10 bases matching TRBD2. Germline V gene data show CDR1 as SGHNT and CDR2 as YYREEE (reference sequence). Unmatched junction bases numbered 8, after V lost 5 bases and J lost 2 bases. The CDR3 length is 16 residues.

The CDR3 spells CASSRTGANRGGYTF. The CDR3 DNA follows: TGTGCCAGCAGCCGAACAGGGGCGAACCGGGGGGGCTACACCTTC. The chain recombines TRBV3-1 (or the pseudogene TRBV3-2) with TRBJ1-2; 7 bases align to TRBD1. The CDR3 covers 15 residues. Germline V gene data show CDR1 as LGHDT and CDR2 as YNNKEL (reference sequence). V was clipped by 4 bases and J by 8 bases; unmatched bases: 13.

This clone has a single count. This chain connects TRBV5-6 to TRBJ2-2; no firm D call. In germline, CDR1 is SGHDT, CDR2 YYEEEE. Trimming took off 4 bases at V and 6 bases at J, with 13 bases between the two ends. The CDR3 runs 14 residues. The CDR3 sequence is CASSPDFGPGELFF. In nucleotides, the CDR3 is TGTGCCAGCAGCCCCGACTTCGGCCCCGGGGAGCTGTTTTTT.

The count of this clone is one. This chain links TRBV18 with TRBJ2-2; TRBD1 is a possible D gene (5 bases). The CDR3 length is 15 residues. In germline, CDR1 is KGHSH, CDR2 LQKENI. V was shortened by 8 bases and J by 1 base, with 14 bases between the two germline ends. The CDR3 region is CASNSRAGNTGELFF. Here the CDR3 DNA reads TGTGCCAGCAATTCCAGGGCAGGGAACACCGGGGAGCTGTTTTTT.

The chain's CDR3 is CASSRPQGADTGELFF. CDR3 bases: TGTGCCAGTAGTAGACCCCAGGGGGCGGATACCGGGGAGCTGTTTTTT. This chain uses TRBV19 with TRBJ2-2, with TRBD1 matching over 8 bases. Germline CDR1 and CDR2: LNHDA and SQIVND (reference sequence). J lost 5 bases, V lost 4 bases, and 9 bases had no gene match. The CDR3 sequence is 16 residues long.

The chain joins TRBV4-2 to TRBJ2-1, with D tentatively TRBD1 (6 bases). Germline lookup yields CDR1 LGHNA and CDR2 YNFKEQ. V shed 2 bases and J shed 6 bases, with 14 bases lying between them. The CDR3 length is 15 residues. The CDR3 loop is CASSQMTGPGNEQFF. The CDR3 nucleotides read TGTGCCAGCAGCCAAATGACAGGTCCCGGCAATGAGCAGTTCTTC.

The chain combines TRBV5-4 with TRBJ2-7, with TRBD2 identical over 16 bases. In germline, CDR1 is SGHNT, CDR2 YYREEE (reference sequence). V trimming: 4 bases; J trimming: 3 bases; junction bases outside the gene matches: 10. The CDR3 has 18 amino acids. This CDR3 reads CASSPPGLAGGNFYEQYF. The CDR3 DNA reads TGTGCCAGCAGCCCCCCGGGACTAGCGGGGGGGAACTTCTACGAGCAGTACTTC.

The chain uses TRBV5-1 and TRBJ1-1; 8 bases agree with TRBD1. The CDR3 is 14 amino acids. CDR1 is SGHRS, CDR2 YFSETQ, per germline. V trimming: 3 bases; J trimming: 3 bases; junction bases outside the gene matches: 4. The CDR3 here is CASSSGQGHTEAFF. The DNA for the CDR3 is TGCGCCAGCAGCTCTGGACAGGGACACACTGAAGCTTTCTTT. The full variable domain, with the rest looked up from reference TRBV5-1 and TRBJ1-1, is KAGVTQTPRYLIKTRGQQVTLSCSPISGHRSVSWYQQTPGQGLQFLFEYFSETQRNKGNFPGRFSGRQFSNSRSEMNVSTLELGDSALYLCASSSGQGHTEAFFGQGTRLTVV.

The chain has TRBV11-2 and TRBJ1-5; 7 bases line up with TRBD1. The CDR3 totals 15 residues. Per the germline V gene, CDR1 is SGHAT and CDR2 is FQNNGV. Trimming removed 6 bases from V and 6 bases from J; junction bases left unmatched: 11. The CDR3 here is CASSQNSGGTQPQHF. CDR3 in DNA: TGTGCCAGCAGTCAAAACTCAGGGGGGACTCAGCCCCAGCATTTT. Using reference TRBV11-2 and TRBJ1-5 for the parts outside the CDR3, the full variable domain is EAGVAQSPRYKIIEKRQSVAFWCNPISGHATLYWYQQILGQGPKLLIQFQNNGVVDDSQLPKDRFSAERLKGVDSTLKIQPAKLEDSAVYLCASSQNSGGTQPQHFGDGTRLSIL.

This chain joins TRBV7-8 and TRBJ1-5, with 7 bases aligning to TRBD1. J lost 0 bases, V lost 5 bases, and 4 bases had no gene match. Looked up from germline, CDR1 is SGHVS and CDR2 is FQNEAQ. The CDR3 extends over 15 amino acids. The CDR3 bases are TGTGCCAGCAGCCGGGACAGCTATAGCAATCAGCCCCAGCATTTT. Amino acid sequence: CASSRDSYSNQPQHF.

The chain uses TRBV2 and TRBJ1-6; D perhaps matches TRBD1 (5 bases). CDR1 SNHLY and CDR2 FYNNEI come from the germline V gene. Trimming cost V 6 bases and J 6 bases, with 6 bases left between them. CDR3 length equals 12 residues. The CDR3 nucleotides read TGTGCCAGCAGGGGACTTAATTCACCCCTCCACTTT. Protein: CASRGLNSPLHF.

The V and J genes are TRBV7-2 and TRBJ2-7; the match to TRBD2 covers 9 bases. Germline assignment: CDR1 SGHTA and CDR2 FQGNSA. Trimming at V came to 5 bases and at J to 5 bases, leaving 10 bases not matched to a gene. The CDR3 runs to 15 residues. CDR3 loop: CASSTQAGGFDEQYF. The CDR3 DNA follows: TGTGCCAGCAGCACCCAAGCGGGGGGCTTCGACGAGCAGTACTTC.

V and J are TRBV5-1 and TRBJ1-1; the D is unclear. Germline V lookup: CDR1 SGHRS, CDR2 YFSETQ. CDR3 length: 16 residues. Between the trimmed V and J ends, which lost 6 bases and 0 bases, there was a span of 18 bases. The CDR3 DNA sequence: TGCGCCAGCACCCCTAACTCGGGAACTATGAACACTGAAGCTTTCTTT. Its translation: CASTPNSGTMNTEAFF.

This chain links TRBV6-2 or TRBV6-3 with TRBJ1-2; tentatively, D is TRBD1 (5 bases). CDR1 and CDR2 from the germline V gene are MNHEY and SVGEGT. The CDR3 contains 15 residues. The V and J ends lost 2 bases and 4 bases respectively, with 14 bases between them. Written as DNA, the CDR3 is TGTGCCAGCAGTTACGGTGGTGACAGCCTCTATGGCTACACCTTC. Amino acids: CASSYGGDSLYGYTF.